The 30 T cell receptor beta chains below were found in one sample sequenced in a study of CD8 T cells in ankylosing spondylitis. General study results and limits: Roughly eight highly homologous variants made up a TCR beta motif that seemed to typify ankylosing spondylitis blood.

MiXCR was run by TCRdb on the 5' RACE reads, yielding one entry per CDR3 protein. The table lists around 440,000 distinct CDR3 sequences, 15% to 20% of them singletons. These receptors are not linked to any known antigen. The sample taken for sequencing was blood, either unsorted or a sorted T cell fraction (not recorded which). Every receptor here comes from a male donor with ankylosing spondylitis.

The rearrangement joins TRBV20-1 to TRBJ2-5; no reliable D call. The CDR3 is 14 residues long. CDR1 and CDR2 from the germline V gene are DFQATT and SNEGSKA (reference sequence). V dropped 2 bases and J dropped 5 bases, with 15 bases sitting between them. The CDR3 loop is CSARPLGNLETQYF. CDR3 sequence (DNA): TGCAGTGCTAGACCCCTGGGAAATCTTGAGACCCAGTACTTC.

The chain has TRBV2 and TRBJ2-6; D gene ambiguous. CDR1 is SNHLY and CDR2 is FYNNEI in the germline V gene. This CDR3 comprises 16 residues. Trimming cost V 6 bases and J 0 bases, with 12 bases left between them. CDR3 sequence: CASRPLASSGANVLTF. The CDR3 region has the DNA TGTGCCAGCAGACCCCTCGCAAGCTCTGGGGCCAACGTCCTGACTTTC.

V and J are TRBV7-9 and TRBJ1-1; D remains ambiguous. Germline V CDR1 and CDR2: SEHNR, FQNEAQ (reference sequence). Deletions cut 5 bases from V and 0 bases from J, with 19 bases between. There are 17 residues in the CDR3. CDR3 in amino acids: CASSRMVGPKMNTEAFF. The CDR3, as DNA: TGTGCCAGCAGCCGCATGGTGGGTCCCAAAATGAACACTGAAGCTTTCTTT.

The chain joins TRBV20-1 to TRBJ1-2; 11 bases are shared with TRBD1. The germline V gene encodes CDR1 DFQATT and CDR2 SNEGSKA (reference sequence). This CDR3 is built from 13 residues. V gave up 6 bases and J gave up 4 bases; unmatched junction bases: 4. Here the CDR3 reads CSAGTGGAYGYTF. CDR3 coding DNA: TGCAGTGCCGGGACAGGGGGAGCCTATGGCTACACCTTC.

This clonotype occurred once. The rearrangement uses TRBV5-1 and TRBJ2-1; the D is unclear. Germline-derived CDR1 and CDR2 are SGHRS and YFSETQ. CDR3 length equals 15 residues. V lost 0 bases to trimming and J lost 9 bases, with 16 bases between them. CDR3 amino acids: CASSLVVDTSIEQFF. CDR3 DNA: TGCGCCAGCAGCTTGGTTGTGGATACGTCCATTGAGCAGTTCTTC.

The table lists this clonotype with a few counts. In DNA form, the CDR3 reads TGTGCCAGCAGCCTTTTTCCAGGGATCGGACAGCCCCAGCATTTT. Its translation is CASSLFPGIGQPQHF. The chain uses TRBV7-2 and TRBJ1-5; possible D gene TRBD1, 5 bases. There are 15 residues in the CDR3. Per germline, CDR1 SGHTA and CDR2 FQGNSA. The V end was cut by 5 bases, the J end by 7 bases, with 18 bases between. Combining the CDR3 with reference TRBV7-2 and TRBJ1-5 gives the whole variable domain GAGVSQSPSNKVTEKGKDVELRCDPISGHTALYWYRQSLGQGLEFLIYFQGNSAPDKSGLPSDRFSAERTGGSVSTLTIQRTQQEDSAVYLCASSLFPGIGQPQHFGDGTRLSIL.

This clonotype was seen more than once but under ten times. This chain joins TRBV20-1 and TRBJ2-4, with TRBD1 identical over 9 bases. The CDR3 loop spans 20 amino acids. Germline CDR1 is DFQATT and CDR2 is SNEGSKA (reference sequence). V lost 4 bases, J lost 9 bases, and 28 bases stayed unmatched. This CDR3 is CSAIEGGDRARLSLRGIQYF. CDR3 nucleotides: TGCAGTGCTATAGAGGGGGGGGACAGGGCGAGATTAAGCCTGCGAGGCATTCAGTACTTC.

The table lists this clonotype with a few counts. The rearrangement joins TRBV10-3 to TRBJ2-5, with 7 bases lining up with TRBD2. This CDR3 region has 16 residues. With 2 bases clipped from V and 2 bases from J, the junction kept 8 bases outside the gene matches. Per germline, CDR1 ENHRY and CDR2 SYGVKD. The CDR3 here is CAISEPTLGGQETQYF. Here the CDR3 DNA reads TGTGCCATCAGTGAGCCTACCTTGGGGGGGCAAGAGACCCAGTACTTC.

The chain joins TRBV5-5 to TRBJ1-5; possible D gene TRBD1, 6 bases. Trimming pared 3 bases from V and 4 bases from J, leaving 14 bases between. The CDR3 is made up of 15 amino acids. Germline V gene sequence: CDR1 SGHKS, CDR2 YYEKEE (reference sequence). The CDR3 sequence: CASSSETGWNQPQHF. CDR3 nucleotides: TGTGCCAGCAGCTCGGAGACAGGCTGGAATCAGCCCCAGCATTTT.

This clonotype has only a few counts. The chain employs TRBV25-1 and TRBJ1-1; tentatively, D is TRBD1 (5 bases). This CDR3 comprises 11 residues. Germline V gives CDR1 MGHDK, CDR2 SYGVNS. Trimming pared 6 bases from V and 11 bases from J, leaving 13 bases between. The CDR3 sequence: CASRQDQGAFF. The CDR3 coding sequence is TGTGCCAGCAGACAGGACCAGGGCGCTTTCTTT.

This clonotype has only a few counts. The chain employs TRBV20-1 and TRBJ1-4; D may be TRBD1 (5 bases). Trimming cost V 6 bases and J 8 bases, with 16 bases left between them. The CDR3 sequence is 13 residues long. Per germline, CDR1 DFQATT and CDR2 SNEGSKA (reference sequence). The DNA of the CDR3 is TGCAGTGCCAGGGCAGGGCAAGCGGAAAAACTGTTTTTT. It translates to CSARAGQAEKLFF.

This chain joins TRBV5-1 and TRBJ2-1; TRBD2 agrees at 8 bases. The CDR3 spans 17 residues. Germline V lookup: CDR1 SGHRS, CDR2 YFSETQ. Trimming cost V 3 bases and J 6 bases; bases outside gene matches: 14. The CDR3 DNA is TGCGCCAGCAGCTCCCCTCCGGGGGGGATCATCTCCAATGAGCAGTTCTTC. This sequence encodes CASSSPPGGIISNEQFF.

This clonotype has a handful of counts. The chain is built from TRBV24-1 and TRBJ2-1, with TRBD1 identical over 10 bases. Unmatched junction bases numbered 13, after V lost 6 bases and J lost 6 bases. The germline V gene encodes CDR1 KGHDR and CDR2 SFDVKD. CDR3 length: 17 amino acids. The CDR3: CATSPGTGEAKVNEQFF. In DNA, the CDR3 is TGTGCCACCAGTCCCGGGACAGGGGAGGCGAAAGTCAATGAGCAGTTCTTC.

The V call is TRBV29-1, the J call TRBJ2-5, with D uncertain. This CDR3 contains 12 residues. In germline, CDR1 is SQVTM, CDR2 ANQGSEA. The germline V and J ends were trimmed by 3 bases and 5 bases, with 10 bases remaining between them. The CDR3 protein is CSVDKGLETQYF. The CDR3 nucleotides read TGCAGCGTTGATAAAGGGTTGGAGACCCAGTACTTC.

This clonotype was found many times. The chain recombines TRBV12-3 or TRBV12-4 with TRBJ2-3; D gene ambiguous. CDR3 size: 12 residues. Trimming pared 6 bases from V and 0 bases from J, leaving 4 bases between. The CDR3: CASRESTDTQYF. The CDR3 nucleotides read TGTGCCAGCAGGGAAAGCACAGATACGCAGTATTTT.

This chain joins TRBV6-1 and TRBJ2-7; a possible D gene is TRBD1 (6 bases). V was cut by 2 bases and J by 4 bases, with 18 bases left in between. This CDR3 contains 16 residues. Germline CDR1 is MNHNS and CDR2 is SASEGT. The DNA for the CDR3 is TGTGCCAGCAGTGAAAGGACAGCCCTCCACCCTTACGAGCAGTACTTC. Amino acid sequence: CASSERTALHPYEQYF.

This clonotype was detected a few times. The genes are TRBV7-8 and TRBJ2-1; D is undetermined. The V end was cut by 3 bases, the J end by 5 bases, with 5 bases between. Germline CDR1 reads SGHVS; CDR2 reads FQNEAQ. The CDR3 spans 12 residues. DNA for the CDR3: TGTGCCAGCAGCTTTGGACACAATGAGCAGTTCTTC. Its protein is CASSFGHNEQFF.

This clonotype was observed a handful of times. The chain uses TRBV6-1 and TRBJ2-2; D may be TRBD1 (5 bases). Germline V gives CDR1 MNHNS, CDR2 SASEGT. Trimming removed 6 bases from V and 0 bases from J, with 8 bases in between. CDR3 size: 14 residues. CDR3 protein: CASRDTANTGELFF. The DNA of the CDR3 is TGTGCCAGCAGGGACACCGCGAACACCGGGGAGCTGTTTTTT.

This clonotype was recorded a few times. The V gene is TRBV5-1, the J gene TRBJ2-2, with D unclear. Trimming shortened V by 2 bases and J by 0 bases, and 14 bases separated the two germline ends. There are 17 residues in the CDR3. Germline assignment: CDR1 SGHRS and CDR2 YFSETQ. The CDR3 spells CASSLRAEVPNTGELFF. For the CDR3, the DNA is TGCGCCAGCAGCTTACGGGCCGAGGTCCCGAACACCGGGGAGCTGTTTTTT.

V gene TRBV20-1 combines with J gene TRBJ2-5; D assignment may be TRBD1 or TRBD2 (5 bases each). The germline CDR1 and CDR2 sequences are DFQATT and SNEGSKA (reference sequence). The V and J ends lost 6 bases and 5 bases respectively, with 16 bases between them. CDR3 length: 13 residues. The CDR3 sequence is CSAPGGSGETQYF. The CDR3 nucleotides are TGCAGTGCCCCTGGGGGATCCGGGGAGACCCAGTACTTC.

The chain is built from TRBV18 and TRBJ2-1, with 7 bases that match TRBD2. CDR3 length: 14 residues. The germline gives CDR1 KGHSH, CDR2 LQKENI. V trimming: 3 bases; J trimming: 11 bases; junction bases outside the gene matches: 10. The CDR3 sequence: CASSPTSDPSKQFF. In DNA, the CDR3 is TGTGCCAGCTCACCTACTAGCGACCCCTCGAAGCAGTTCTTC.

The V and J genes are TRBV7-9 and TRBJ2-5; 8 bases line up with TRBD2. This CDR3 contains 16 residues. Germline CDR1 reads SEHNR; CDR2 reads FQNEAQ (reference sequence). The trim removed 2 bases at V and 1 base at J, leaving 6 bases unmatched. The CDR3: CASSLLIAGTQETQYF. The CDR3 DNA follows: TGTGCCAGCAGCTTATTAATAGCGGGAACCCAAGAGACCCAGTACTTC.

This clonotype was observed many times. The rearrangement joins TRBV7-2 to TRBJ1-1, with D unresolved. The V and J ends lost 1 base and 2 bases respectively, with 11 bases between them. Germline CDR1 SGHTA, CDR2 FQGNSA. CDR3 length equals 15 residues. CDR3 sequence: CASSLEVAQNTEAFF. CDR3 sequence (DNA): TGTGCCAGCAGCTTAGAAGTCGCGCAAAACACTGAAGCTTTCTTT.

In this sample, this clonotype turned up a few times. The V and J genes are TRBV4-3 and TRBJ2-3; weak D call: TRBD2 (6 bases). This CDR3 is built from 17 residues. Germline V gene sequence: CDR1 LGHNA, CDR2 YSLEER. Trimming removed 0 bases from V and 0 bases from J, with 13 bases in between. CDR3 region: CASSQEGDGTSTDTQYF. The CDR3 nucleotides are TGCGCCAGCAGCCAAGAGGGCGACGGGACTAGCACAGATACGCAGTATTTT.

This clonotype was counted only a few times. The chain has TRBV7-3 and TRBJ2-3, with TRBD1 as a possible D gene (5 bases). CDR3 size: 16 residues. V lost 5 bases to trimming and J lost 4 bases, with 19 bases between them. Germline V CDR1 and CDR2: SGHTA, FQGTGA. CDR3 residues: CASSPGQGSFSDTQYF. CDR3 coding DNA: TGTGCCAGCAGCCCTGGGCAGGGTTCATTCTCAGATACGCAGTATTTT.

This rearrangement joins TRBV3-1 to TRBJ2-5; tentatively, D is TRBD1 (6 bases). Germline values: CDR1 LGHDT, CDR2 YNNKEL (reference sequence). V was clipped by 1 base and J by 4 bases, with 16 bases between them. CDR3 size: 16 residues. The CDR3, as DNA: TGTGCCAGCAGCCAAGCAGGGGTAGGGAGAGGAGAGACCCAGTACTTC. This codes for CASSQAGVGRGETQYF.

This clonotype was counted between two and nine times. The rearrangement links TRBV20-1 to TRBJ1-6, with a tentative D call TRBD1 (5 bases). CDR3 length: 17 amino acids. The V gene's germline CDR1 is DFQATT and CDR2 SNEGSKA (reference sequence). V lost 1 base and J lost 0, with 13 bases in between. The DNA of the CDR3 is TGCAGTGCTAGAGTGTTCGGGCAGGGCTCCTATAATTCACCCCTCCACTTT. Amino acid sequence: CSARVFGQGSYNSPLHF.

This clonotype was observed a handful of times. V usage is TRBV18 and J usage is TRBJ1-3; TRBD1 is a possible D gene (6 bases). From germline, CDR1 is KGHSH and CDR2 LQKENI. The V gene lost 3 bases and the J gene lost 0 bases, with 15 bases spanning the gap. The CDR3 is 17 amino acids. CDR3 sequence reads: CASSPWTDSSSGNTIYF. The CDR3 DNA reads TGTGCCAGCTCACCCTGGACAGATTCTTCCTCTGGAAACACCATATATTTT.

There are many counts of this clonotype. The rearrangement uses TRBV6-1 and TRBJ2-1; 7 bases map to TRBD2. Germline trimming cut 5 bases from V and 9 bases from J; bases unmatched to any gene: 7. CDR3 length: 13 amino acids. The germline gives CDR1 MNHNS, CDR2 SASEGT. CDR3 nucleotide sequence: TGTGCCAGCAGTCGCGGGAGTGCGCGTGAGCAGTTCTTC. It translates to CASSRGSAREQFF.

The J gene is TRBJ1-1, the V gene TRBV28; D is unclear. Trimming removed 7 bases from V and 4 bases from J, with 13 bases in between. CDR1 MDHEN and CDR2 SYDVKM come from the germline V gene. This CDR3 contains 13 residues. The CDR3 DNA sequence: TGTGCCAGCACCCTCAGGCCGGGCACTGAAGCTTTCTTT. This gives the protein CASTLRPGTEAFF.